This is a list of T cell receptor beta chains from one sample in a study of cytomegalovirus exposure and HLA in healthy donors. TCRdb's copy holds only in-frame clones and misses some; the assay was immunoSEQ multiplex PCR. The sample includes 200,000 or so clones. The sequencing input was PBMCs. The receptors derive from a boy under 18 in good health and CMV-seronegative. Both conserved end residues are trimmed from each CDR3. Fields, in order: V gene, J gene, CDR3 protein.

>TRBV7-2|TRBJ1-5
ASSLAGGQLSNQPQH
>TRBV30|TRBJ2-7
AWTSFGYEQY
>TRBV5-8|NA
ASSLAPSYEQY
>TRBV29-1|TRBJ2-7
SVVGGSYEQY
>TRBV7-8|TRBJ1-1
ASSRPGVLNTEAF
>TRBV28|TRBJ2-7
ASSFRAGMSYEQY
>TRBV15|TRBJ2-5
ATSRGVVAGGETQY
>TRBV6-1|TRBJ2-5
ASSETRGHRETQY
>TRBV5-1|TRBJ1-2
ASSEGQGRGYT
>TRBV27|TRBJ1-2
ASSFNRFYGYT
>TRBV29-1|TRBJ2-7
SILTDSYEQY
>TRBV19|TRBJ1-1
ASSQIVPGQGYTEAF
>TRBV7-8|TRBJ2-7
ASSSDKTGEQY
>TRBV5-6|TRBJ1-1
ASTGNPGTEAF
>TRBV9|TRBJ2-2
ASSVAQFNTGELF
>TRBV5-6|TRBJ1-2
ASSSVGTGGLYGYT
>TRBV6-1|TRBJ2-3
ASSERGVEDTQY
>TRBV19|TRBJ2-7
ASSIGGGVNEQY
>TRBV11-2|TRBJ1-1
ASSKPGWDTEAF
>TRBV28|TRBJ1-4
VVWGLSNEKLF
>TRBV30|TRBJ2-7
AWSSGIAYEQY
>TRBV29-1|TRBJ2-3
SVEVQGTQY
>TRBV2|TRBJ2-5
ASSEPRTGGKLAGGSRETQY
>TRBV18|TRBJ1-2
ASSPGRGSYGYT
>TRBV7-3|TRBJ1-6
ASSELGGSPLH
>TRBV27|TRBJ2-7
ASSLAASSEQY
>TRBV30|TRBJ2-6
AWSRDTSGANVLT
>TRBV5-1|TRBJ2-2
ASSFGLAGPGELF
>TRBV21-1|TRBJ2-3
ASISVGGTESTDTQY
>TRBV28|TRBJ1-3
ASSHRTGSGNTIY
>TRBV19|TRBJ2-2
ASSATGKSGELF
>TRBV18|TRBJ1-2
ASSPQGRDGYT
>TRBV7-9|TRBJ2-3
ASSLVGQGVDTQY
>TRBV11-2|TRBJ2-2
ASSRVNTGELF
>TRBV6-5|TRBJ2-7
ATRPGGRVEQY
>TRBV13|TRBJ1-5
ASSIRGDSGGPQH
>TRBV23-1|TRBJ2-3
AIYPLAGGRGFYYTQY
>TRBV2|TRBJ1-5
ASRARQSNQPQH
>TRBV7-9|TRBJ2-3
ASSIWVAGGPDTQY
>TRBV27|TRBJ1-5
ASAQGASQPQH
>TRBV6-5|TRBJ2-3
ASSYAGGRTDTQY
>TRBV2|TRBJ1-5
ASSGTGGLQPQH
>TRBV6-6|TRBJ1-2
ASRQGGGYT
>TRBV4-1|TRBJ1-5
ASSQGAPYSNQPQH
>TRBV18|TRBJ1-5
ASSPAQSGQPQH
>TRBV27|TRBJ2-7
ASSPVRGYEQY
>TRBV5-1|TRBJ1-1
ASSLSRAGRETEAF
>TRBV6-5|TRBJ2-5
ASSYSLSGGGETQY
>TRBV10-3|TRBJ1-2
AISLTVSSEGYT
>TRBV19|TRBJ2-1
ASSTGLFHEQF
>TRBV7-9|TRBJ2-5
ASSLAKGAEETQY
>TRBV27|TRBJ1-2
ASSPGDRGWIGYT
>TRBV19|TRBJ2-1
ASSARLNEQF
>TRBV19|TRBJ2-7
ASRRASESGEQY
>TRBV14|TRBJ2-7
ASSQGQGAYEQY